This is a list of T cell receptor beta chains from one sample in a study of blood T cell repertoires in COVID-19. The protocol was immunoSEQ multiplex PCR, while the TCRdb copy is restricted to in-frame clones and leaves out a portion. The sample holds roughly 220,000 clones, roughly 79% seen once. The sample taken for sequencing was PBMCs or T cells enriched from blood (not recorded which). The receptors were sampled from a man between 35 and 55 years old who had recovered from COVID-19. Each CDR3 is given with its conserved first and last residue. D genes are given only for firm matches. Some rows have no size entry. The others give once, few or many, or a class for an expanded clone.

CDR3nt,CDR3aa,v_gene,d_gene,abundance,j_gene
TGCAGTGCTAGTCGCCAGGGTTTACGCGAGCAGTACTTC,CSASRQGLREQYF,TRBV20-1,.,.,TRBJ2-7
TGTGCCAGCTCACCATCCCTTCCGGGACAGACACCTGGGGCCAACGTCCTGACTTTC,CASSPSLPGQTPGANVLTF,TRBV18,TRBD1,.,TRBJ2-6
TGTGCCAGCAGCTTGGGCAGGGGAGGGAGTTCACCCCTCCACTTT,CASSLGRGGSSPLHF,TRBV5-6,.,few,TRBJ1-6
TGTGCCAGCAGCCCTTGCGGTCACAGGTTGGTGATTGGAAACACCATATATTTT,CASSPCGHRLVIGNTIYF,TRBV5-7,.,.,TRBJ1-3
TGTGCCAGCTCAATTCCCGGGACCGGACAGAGACCCTACGAGCAGTACTTC,CASSIPGTGQRPYEQYF,TRBV11-2,.,once,TRBJ2-7
TGTGCCAGCACGGGACAGTGGACTGAAGCTTTCTTT,CASTGQWTEAFF,TRBV28,TRBD1,few,TRBJ1-1
TGCGCCAGCAGCCATGACAGGCCGGATGAAAAACTGTTTTTT,CASSHDRPDEKLFF,TRBV5-1,.,.,TRBJ1-4
TGTGCCAGCTCACCGGAGGGCACTGAAGCTTTCTTT,CASSPEGTEAFF,TRBV18,.,.,TRBJ1-1
TGTGCCAGCAGCCTCGACAGGGGTAGGGATACGCAGTATTTT,CASSLDRGRDTQYF,TRBV7-9,TRBD1,once,TRBJ2-3
TGTGCTAGTGGTTCCCAGCGGGGGGGAGATACGCAGTATTTT,CASGSQRGGDTQYF,TRBV12-5,TRBD2,.,TRBJ2-3
TGTGCCAGCAGACAGGGGGAGGCCTATGGCTACACCTTC,CASRQGEAYGYTF,TRBV6-5,TRBD1,.,TRBJ1-2
TGTGCCAGCAGCTTAACCGCCGGGACAGGAAACTACGAGCAGTACTTC,CASSLTAGTGNYEQYF,TRBV5-4,TRBD1,.,TRBJ2-7
TGTGCCAGCAGCTTATATGTCAGCTCTGGAAACACCATATATTTT,CASSLYVSSGNTIYF,TRBV7-9,.,once,TRBJ1-3
TGTGCCAGCAGCCCAGGGTGGGGGCGCGGCTACACCTTC,CASSPGWGRGYTF,TRBV7-3,.,.,TRBJ1-2
TGTGCCATCAGTGAGCCCGGGGCGGGGGGCCACACAGATACGCAGTATTTT,CAISEPGAGGHTDTQYF,TRBV10-3,TRBD2,.,TRBJ2-3
TGTGCCAGCACCCGAGGGGGTACCACCTACAATGAGCAGTTCTTC,CASTRGGTTYNEQFF,TRBV11-1,.,.,TRBJ2-1
TGTGCCAGCAGTCGTAGGACAGTCTCCTACGAGCAGTACTTC,CASSRRTVSYEQYF,TRBV13,.,.,TRBJ2-7
TGCGCCAGCAGCTTTGGCACAGGGGGAAACACCGGGGAGCTGTTTTTT,CASSFGTGGNTGELFF,TRBV5-1,TRBD1,.,TRBJ2-2
TGCGCCAGCAGCCTAAACCAGGGAGAGACCCAGTACTTC,CASSLNQGETQYF,TRBV5-1,.,once,TRBJ2-5
TGTGCCAGCAGCCAAGTCGTCAATGAGCAGTTCTTC,CASSQVVNEQFF,TRBV4-2,.,.,TRBJ2-1
TGTGCCAGCTTACTAACCGGGTCACTCACGAACACTGAAGCTTTCTTT,CASLLTGSLTNTEAFF,TRBV18,.,.,TRBJ1-1
TGTGCCAGCAGCGTAGCCGGCTCTGGAAACACCATATATTTT,CASSVAGSGNTIYF,TRBV9,.,.,TRBJ1-3
TGTGCCACCAGCAGAGGGAGGCTGCTTAATTCACCCCTCCACTTT,CATSRGRLLNSPLHF,TRBV15,.,.,TRBJ1-6
TGTGCCAGTAGTATCTTTGTAGCGGGGTCGGATACGCAGTATTTT,CASSIFVAGSDTQYF,TRBV19,TRBD2,.,TRBJ2-3
TGTGCCAGCAGTGAAGGGGGGGACACTGAAGCTTTCTTT,CASSEGGDTEAFF,TRBV2,.,once,TRBJ1-1
TGTGCCAGCAGCCCGTTCGCTTCTAGCGGGGGGATATCAGATACGCAGTATTTT,CASSPFASSGGISDTQYF,TRBV3-1/TRBV3-2,TRBD2,.,TRBJ2-3
TGTGCCAGCAGCTTAGGCAGGCGAGAGACCCAGTACTTC,CASSLGRRETQYF,TRBV7-2,.,.,TRBJ2-5
TGTGCCAGCAGCTTTGGGGCAAACACCGGGGAGCTGTTTTTT,CASSFGANTGELFF,TRBV7-3,.,.,TRBJ2-2
TGTGCCAGCTCGTCCGGGACAATTCCCAGAGGGATCACCGGGGAGCTGTTTTTT,CASSSGTIPRGITGELFF,TRBV18,.,.,TRBJ2-2
TGTGCCAGCAGTTCGGACAGGGAGAACACTGAAGCTTTCTTT,CASSSDRENTEAFF,TRBV28,TRBD1,.,TRBJ1-1
TGTGCCAGCAGCTTATGGACAGGGTCTAATGAAAAACTGTTTTTT,CASSLWTGSNEKLFF,TRBV7-9,TRBD1,.,TRBJ1-4
TGTGCCTGGAGTGAATCGAGGACAGGGCGTAAGGGCTACACCTTC,CAWSESRTGRKGYTF,TRBV30,TRBD1,.,TRBJ1-2
TGTGCCAGTAGTATAGCGGGAGGGCCTTACAATGAGCAGTTCTTC,CASSIAGGPYNEQFF,TRBV19,TRBD2,.,TRBJ2-1
TGTGCCAGCAGCCCACCGTGGGAGGGGGGGACTGAAGCTTTCTTT,CASSPPWEGGTEAFF,TRBV9,.,few,TRBJ1-1
TGTGCCAGCAGCCTAAAGGGGGACCAAGAGACCCAGTACTTC,CASSLKGDQETQYF,TRBV9,.,.,TRBJ2-5
TGTGCCAGCAGCTTAGTGTACGGGAACACTGAAGCTTTCTTT,CASSLVYGNTEAFF,TRBV7-8,.,.,TRBJ1-1
TGTGCCAGCACCAATTCCCCGGGACAACTAAACACTGAAGCTTTCTTT,CASTNSPGQLNTEAFF,TRBV3-1/TRBV3-2,.,.,TRBJ1-1
TGTGCCAGCAGCCCATACACAGGGGGCGGGTCACCCCTCCACTTT,CASSPYTGGGSPLHF,TRBV3-1/TRBV3-2,TRBD1,.,TRBJ1-6
TGTGCCAGCACTATCCCCGGGACAGGTGGGCGAGGTGGCTACACCTTC,CASTIPGTGGRGGYTF,TRBV28,TRBD1,.,TRBJ1-2
TGTGCCAGCAGCCTCTCTAGCGGGGGGGACAGCACAGATACGCAGTATTTT,CASSLSSGGDSTDTQYF,TRBV7-6,TRBD2,.,TRBJ2-3
TGTGCCAGCAGCGTAGGTAGCGCGGAGCTGTTTTTT,CASSVGSAELFF,TRBV9,.,.,TRBJ2-2
TGCAGTAAGGGGCGGGGGAACGAGCAGTACTTC,CSKGRGNEQYF,TRBV20-1,TRBD2,.,TRBJ2-7
TGTGCCAGCACCCTCCTGATAGCGGGGGGGCCAGGAGAGCAGTACTTC,CASTLLIAGGPGEQYF,TRBV27,TRBD2,.,TRBJ2-7
TGTGCCATCCCCTCAGGAGGAGGCTCCTATAATTCACCCCTCCACTTT,CAIPSGGGSYNSPLHF,TRBV28,.,.,TRBJ1-6
TGCGCCAGCACCCCGGGGCTAGCGGGAGTATGGAGGATGAGGACAGATACGCAGTATTTT,CASTPGLAGVWRMRTDTQYF,TRBV10-1,TRBD2,.,TRBJ2-3